These 25 T cell receptor beta chains were all obtained from the same sample, sequenced in a study of blood T cell repertoires in COVID-19. The method was immunoSEQ multiplex PCR; TCRdb's version includes in-frame clones alone and lacks a portion of them. The sample contains over 250,000 clones, 85% of which appear only once. Sequencing was performed on peripheral blood. These receptors were collected from a man between 50 and 59 years old with active or convalescent COVID-19.

In its sample, this clone was seen once. The rearrangement joins TRBV6-5 to TRBJ1-2; possible D gene TRBD1, 6 bases. The CDR3 runs to 14 residues. The V and J ends lost 7 bases and 0 bases respectively, with 12 bases between them. Germline V gene sequence: CDR1 MNHEY, CDR2 SVGAGI. Here the CDR3 DNA reads TGTGCCAGCATCCAGGGGTTAGCTAACTATGGCTACACCTTC. It yields the protein CASIQGLANYGYTF.

The genes are TRBV5-6 and TRBJ1-5; 7 nucleotides agree with TRBD1. The CDR3 totals 18 residues. The germline gives CDR1 SGHDT, CDR2 YYEEEE. Trimming took 6 bases from V and 1 from J; bases not matched to a gene: 16. The CDR3 coding sequence is TGTGCCAGCATCCCCTCACAGGGGTTATTGCCAAGCAATCAGCCCCAGCATTTT. This codes for CASIPSQGLLPSNQPQHF.

This chain connects TRBV6-5 to TRBJ1-6; D is undetermined. The CDR3 runs to 12 residues. Germline V lookup: CDR1 MNHEY, CDR2 SVGAGI. Trimming took 6 bases from V and 8 from J, leaving 8 bases between them. The CDR3 reads CASSLGYSPLHF. Here the CDR3 DNA reads TGTGCCAGCAGCCTAGGTTATTCACCCCTCCACTTT.

This clone showed up just a few times. The chain carries TRBV18 and TRBJ2-7; D ambiguous. Germline values: CDR1 KGHSH, CDR2 LQKENI. Trimming took off 3 bases at V and 3 bases at J, with 3 bases between the two ends. This CDR3 comprises 11 residues. This CDR3 reads CASSPNYEQYF. The CDR3 DNA is TGTGCCAGCTCACCCAACTACGAGCAGTACTTC.

This clone came up once. The chain couples TRBV15 to TRBJ2-5; the D gene is possibly TRBD1 (7 bases). The CDR3 length is 14 residues. V was shortened by 3 bases and J by 7 bases, with 15 bases between the two germline ends. Germline V lookup: CDR1 LNHNV, CDR2 YYDKDF (reference sequence). CDR3 in amino acids: CATSRGGQPRTQYF. The CDR3 DNA sequence: TGTGCCACCAGCAGGGGGGGACAGCCCCGGACCCAGTACTTC.

This chain joins TRBV18 and TRBJ1-1, with a possible D match to TRBD1 (5 bases). The germline V gene has CDR1 KGHSH and CDR2 LQKENI. This CDR3 contains 17 residues. The V end was cut by 3 bases, the J end by 5 bases, with 22 bases between. CDR3 coding DNA: TGTGCCAGCTCACCCGAAAACGTCAGGGTAGGAGTTACTGAAGCTTTCTTT. Translated: CASSPENVRVGVTEAFF.

J is TRBJ2-3 and V is TRBV5-4, with 8 bases lining up with TRBD2. From germline, CDR1 is SGHNT and CDR2 YYREEE (reference sequence). The J segment lost 5 bases and the V segment lost 0 bases, leaving 5 bases of the junction unmatched. The CDR3 has 15 residues. CDR3 in amino acids: CASSLVTGGQDTQYF. Written as DNA, the CDR3 is TGTGCCAGCAGCTTGGTGACGGGAGGGCAAGATACGCAGTATTTT. Together with reference TRBV5-4 and TRBJ2-3, the CDR3 gives the full variable domain: ETGVTQSPTHLIKTRGQQVTLRCSSQSGHNTVSWYQQALGQGPQFIFQYYREEENGRGNFPPRFSGLQFPNYSSELNVNALELDDSALYLCASSLVTGGQDTQYFGPGTRLTVL.

The chain is built from TRBV21-1 and TRBJ2-7; TRBD2, the table's D call, lacks a check against the DNA. TRBV21-1 is classified as a pseudogene. The length of the CDR3 is 16 residues. Written as DNA, the CDR3 is TGTGCCAGCAGCAAAGGACCGTCGGGGAACTCCTACGAGCAGTACTTC. Protein: CASSKGPSGNSYEQYF.

The chain combines TRBV5-6 with TRBJ2-5; 10 nucleotides align to TRBD1. V shed 5 bases, J shed 5 bases, and the junction held 12 bases outside the gene matches. This CDR3 region has 16 residues. Germline V gives CDR1 SGHDT, CDR2 YYEEEE. CDR3 nucleotides: TGTGCCAGCAGTTGGGCGGGACAGGGGATTGGGGAGACCCAGTACTTC. It codes for CASSWAGQGIGETQYF.

V gene TRBV5-4 combines with J gene TRBJ2-7; TRBD1 is a possible D gene (5 bases). With 4 bases removed from V and 0 bases from J, the gap between germline ends came to 20 bases. Germline CDR1 and CDR2: SGHNT and YYREEE (reference sequence). There are 17 residues in the CDR3. The CDR3 DNA is TGTGCCAGCAGCCCCCTCCCGGCAGGGATGGGCTCCTACGAGCAGTACTTC. Translated, it gives CASSPLPAGMGSYEQYF.

The chain couples TRBV6-4 to TRBJ2-1; D uncertain. CDR1 is MRHNA and CDR2 is SNTAGT in the germline V gene. The CDR3 runs 13 residues. The V end lost 5 bases, the J end lost 6 bases, and 11 bases lay between the germline ends. The CDR3 DNA reads as TGTGCCAGCAGTACCCCGCGTGGCAATGAGCAGTTCTTC. Amino acids: CASSTPRGNEQFF.

The rearrangement uses TRBV2 and TRBJ1-6; D is possibly TRBD1 (6 bases). Germline V gene lookup returns CDR1 SNHLY and CDR2 FYNNEI. Deletions cut 5 bases from V and 10 bases from J, with 15 bases between. The CDR3 is 14 amino acids. CDR3 in DNA: TGTGCCAGCAGTTCTGGCAGGGGAGACTCACCCCTCCACTTT. Residues: CASSSGRGDSPLHF.

The CDR3 nucleotides are TGTGCCAGCAGCTTATATCCAGCGGGACTTACCACAGATACGCAGTATTTT. Its translation is CASSLYPAGLTTDTQYF. This chain links TRBV7-2 with TRBJ2-3, with 7 bases lining up with TRBD2. The CDR3 is made up of 17 amino acids. The junction had 10 bases not matched to a gene; V was cut back by 2 bases and J by 2 bases. In germline, CDR1 is SGHTA, CDR2 FQGNSA. The full variable domain, with the rest looked up from reference TRBV7-2 and TRBJ2-3, is GAGVSQSPSNKVTEKGKDVELRCDPISGHTALYWYRQSLGQGLEFLIYFQGNSAPDKSGLPSDRFSAERTGGSVSTLTIQRTQQEDSAVYLCASSLYPAGLTTDTQYFGPGTRLTVL.

The V and J genes are TRBV6-4 and TRBJ2-1, with TRBD1 as a possible D gene (6 bases). From germline, CDR1 is MRHNA and CDR2 SNTAGT. CDR3 length: 16 residues. V lost 5 bases and J lost 7, with 21 bases in between. The CDR3 sequence is CASSLGAGGKGNEQFF. The CDR3 region has the DNA TGTGCCAGCAGTCTCGGTGCTGGGGGCAAGGGAAATGAGCAGTTCTTC.

The chain uses TRBV3-1 (or the pseudogene TRBV3-2) and TRBJ1-4; 8 bases line up with TRBD1. Germline CDR1 is LGHDT and CDR2 is YNNKEL (reference sequence). CDR3 size: 15 residues. The V and J ends lost 1 base and 8 bases, in that order; junction bases with no gene match: 6. The DNA of the CDR3 is TGTGCCAGCAGCCAAGTCGACAGGGGTGAGGAAAAACTGTTTTTT. Protein: CASSQVDRGEEKLFF.

This chain links TRBV11-2 with TRBJ1-2, with TRBD1 matching 9 bases. The germline V gene has CDR1 SGHAT and CDR2 FQNNGV. The V and J ends lost 2 bases and 6 bases, in that order; junction bases with no gene match: 7. CDR3 length equals 15 residues. The CDR3: CASSLHGRTGDGYTF. The CDR3 DNA reads TGTGCCAGCAGCTTACACGGGAGGACAGGGGATGGCTACACCTTC.

This clone was picked up one time. This chain links TRBV28 with TRBJ2-1, with 8 bases identical to TRBD1. The CDR3 contains 16 residues. Looked up from germline, CDR1 is MDHEN and CDR2 is SYDVKM. The V gene end was trimmed by 5 bases and the J gene end by 7 bases; junction bases not matched to a gene: 13. Written as DNA, the CDR3 is TGTGCCAGCAGTACTTGGACAGGGCTTGTAGGGAATGAGCAGTTCTTC. It specifies CASSTWTGLVGNEQFF.

The rearrangement links TRBV7-2 to TRBJ1-1; D is undetermined. Germline V CDR1 and CDR2: SGHTA, FQGNSA. This CDR3 spans 14 amino acids. Between the trimmed V and J ends, which lost 2 bases and 0 bases, there was a span of 7 bases. The CDR3 region is CASSLRRVNTEAFF. The CDR3 DNA is TGTGCCAGCAGCTTAAGGAGAGTGAACACTGAAGCTTTCTTT.

In its sample, this clone was seen a few times. The chain joins TRBV10-3 to TRBJ2-3; 9 bases match TRBD2. J lost 6 bases, V lost 3 bases, and 4 bases had no gene match. CDR3 length: 14 amino acids. Per germline, CDR1 ENHRY and CDR2 SYGVKD. CDR3 bases: TGTGCCATCAGTGATGGCGGGAGGGGGGATACGCAGTATTTT. As protein: CAISDGGRGDTQYF.

The V call is TRBV14, the J call TRBJ2-5; D gene ambiguous. V dropped 8 bases and J dropped 1 base, with 14 bases sitting between them. The CDR3 is 14 residues long. Per the germline V gene, CDR1 is SGHDN and CDR2 is FVKESK. The CDR3 DNA reads as TGTGCCAGCTCCCTTCTGCGCTTCCAAGAGACCCAGTACTTC. It translates to CASSLLRFQETQYF.

V is TRBV27 and J is TRBJ2-7; 14 nucleotides align to TRBD2. CDR3 length: 16 residues. V gave up 5 bases and J gave up 5 bases; unmatched junction bases: 8. Germline loops: CDR1 MNHEY, CDR2 SMNVEV (reference sequence). The CDR3 DNA reads TGTGCCAGCAGTCTAATCGGGACTAGCGGGAGTAACGAGCAGTACTTC. It is translated as CASSLIGTSGSNEQYF.

CDR3 sequence (DNA): TGTGCCAGCAGCCCCAGGACAGGGGGCACTGAAGCTTTCTTT. Residues: CASSPRTGGTEAFF. This chain uses TRBV7-2 with TRBJ1-1; TRBD1 matches 10 bases. Trimming removed 5 bases from V and 4 bases from J; junction bases left unmatched: 4. The CDR3 has 14 residues. Germline lookup yields CDR1 SGHTA and CDR2 FQGNSA.

The chain joins TRBV9 to TRBJ2-1; TRBD2 might be the D (6 bases). V was cut by 0 bases and J by 7 bases, with 14 bases left in between. Germline assignment: CDR1 SGDLS and CDR2 YYNGEE. CDR3 length equals 15 residues. The CDR3 bases are TGTGCCAGCAGCGTAGGGCCAGGAGGGTATAATGAGCAGTTCTTC. Protein sequence: CASSVGPGGYNEQFF.

This clone has just one count. The chain carries TRBV7-8 and TRBJ1-1; 11 nucleotides line up with TRBD1. The junction had 7 bases not matched to a gene; V was cut back by 5 bases and J by 5 bases. The CDR3 extends over 15 amino acids. Germline lookup yields CDR1 SGHVS and CDR2 FQNEAQ. CDR3 region: CASSLGGTGGTEAFF. CDR3 in DNA: TGTGCCAGCAGCCTAGGAGGGACAGGGGGAACTGAAGCTTTCTTT.

This chain links TRBV2 with TRBJ1-2, with TRBD1 as a possible D gene (5 bases). The ends were cut back, 6 bases at V and 8 bases at J, with 22 bases in the middle. Germline loops: CDR1 SNHLY, CDR2 FYNNEI. This CDR3 contains 15 residues. This CDR3 is CASSAGLPTYSGYTF. The DNA of the CDR3 is TGTGCCAGCAGCGCAGGGTTACCGACGTACTCCGGCTACACCTTC.